This T cell receptor (beta chain) was sequenced for a study of cytotoxic CD8 clonotypes in ibrutinib-treated CLL. Looking at the study overall: Patients attained some 24 partial and 2 complete responses; at median about 70 months, roughly 15 remained remitted while around twelve progressed.

Libraries were prepared by immunoSEQ multiplex PCR; TCRdb keeps only in-frame clonotypes and omits some of them. The data contain tens of thousands of clones, 56% of them singletons. V lost 1 base and J lost 4; bases outside the gene matches: 11. The CDR3 loop spans 18 amino acids. Germline V gene lookup returns CDR1 MNHEY and CDR2 SMNVEV (reference sequence). Specimen: PBMCs, collected after 24 months of ibrutinib treatment. The TCR sequence derives from a human donor with chronic lymphocytic leukemia. The J gene is TRBJ2-7, the V gene TRBV27; the match to TRBD1 covers 12 bases. The CDR3 region has the DNA TGTGCCAGCAGTTTATTCGGGACAGGGGGCTCGGGTAGGTACGAGCAGTACTTC. Amino acids: CASSLFGTGGSGRYEQYF.